This TCR beta chain came from a study of control samples from healthy donors and cancer patients. V dropped 0 bases and J dropped 0 bases, with 8 bases sitting between them. Germline loops: CDR1 SGDLS, CDR2 YYNGEE. The CDR3 contains 15 residues. The data were produced by immunoSEQ multiplex PCR, yet TCRdb's version contains in-frame clones alone and is incomplete. The repertoire holds about 19,000 clones, with roughly four fifths as singletons. Sequenced sample: PBMCs. The gene calls are TRBV9 and TRBJ2-3; D ambiguous. This clonotype was sampled from a man aged 80 or over with head and neck cancer. The CDR3 is CASSVEAPSTDTQYF. The CDR3 bases are TGTGCCAGCAGCGTAGAGGCTCCTAGCACAGATACGCAGTATTTT.